The sequence of this TCR beta chain was determined in a study of T cells in localized non-small cell lung cancer. The table came from immunoSEQ multiplex PCR; TCRdb's copy has only in-frame clones and leaves some out. The sample shows around 30,000 clones, 91% of them seen only once. The CDR3 has 12 amino acids. Trimming left V 8 bases short and J 7 bases short, with 9 bases between. CDR1 is SEHNR, CDR2 FQNEAQ, per germline (reference sequence). This chain links TRBV7-9 with TRBJ1-6; no firm D call. Source: PBMCs, taken before any cancer treatment. This clonotype was obtained from a man between 40 and 70 years old with stage II lung adenocarcinoma. The CDR3 here is CASREGNSPLHF. The CDR3 DNA reads as TGTGCCAGCCGCGAAGGGAATTCACCCCTCCACTTT.